The clone carrying this TCR beta chain was seen at least ten times. This record comes from a study of beta chain features in type 1 diabetes. Over 95% purity was reached by all sorted populations. The CDR3 is made up of 15 amino acids. Trimming removed 7 bases from V and 2 bases from J; junction bases left unmatched: 10. CDR1 SEHNR and CDR2 FQNEAQ come from the germline V gene (reference sequence). Reverse transcription of all isolated RNA meant that expressed TCRB transcripts were sequenced. Sequencing used immunoSEQ multiplex PCR; TCRdb keeps in-frame clones, though not all of them. The table has more than 110,000 clones, 6.9% seen once; the top ten hold about 1.4%.

V and J are TRBV7-9 and TRBJ2-5; 7 nucleotides match TRBD2. Sequences were obtained from central memory CD4+ T cells from blood. This clonotype was sampled from a woman aged 25 to 45 in good health. For the CDR3, the DNA is TGTGCCAGCAACACCTGGATGGGGGGGCAAGAGACCCAGTACTTC. Protein sequence: CASNTWMGGQETQYF.